This TCR beta chain originates from a study of post-analysis software for immune sequencing data. Study background: Several disease courses (relapsing-remitting, secondary progressive and progressive-relapsing) of multiple sclerosis were included.

The authors incorporated unique molecular identifiers into the TCR beta cDNA libraries. TCRdb itself ran the PCR reads through MiXCR, one entry per CDR3 protein. The data show 150,000 or so distinct CDR3 sequences, around 36% seen once. Study-wide results and limits: Under F measure analysis, samples from one preparation batch co-clustered strongly. A few TRBV segments (TRBV5-6, TRBV5-1 and TRBV20-1 among them) occurred more frequently in patients than in controls.

This clonotype occurred a few times. Its antigen remains unknown. The CDR3 sequence is 13 residues long. Looked up from germline, CDR1 is MGHRA and CDR2 is YSYEKL. V was shortened by 0 bases and J by 4 bases, with 6 bases between the two germline ends. This chain uses TRBV4-1 with TRBJ1-2, with no clear D. The starting material was blood, obtained after autologous hematopoietic stem cell transplantation. The TCR sequence derives from a girl aged 10-17 years with multiple sclerosis. The CDR3 DNA reads TGCGCCAGCAGCCAAGACCTAGGCTATGGCTACACCTTC. Its protein is CASSQDLGYGYTF.